Included here is one T cell receptor beta chain sequence, with context. This sample stems from a study of blood T cell repertoires in COVID-19. In the study overall: Some COVID-19 samples were acute and others convalescent; all came from the United States, Italy and Spain. Nucleic acid was either cDNA or gDNA, and it came from T cells, B-cell-depleted T cells, or PBMCs.

Participants were placed into cohorts based on the clinical history they reported. Symptom resolution, clearance, or two negative PCRs marked donors in Cohort 3 as recovered. This CDR3 spans 15 amino acids. The germline V gene has CDR1 MNHEY and CDR2 SVGAGI. V trimming: 0 bases; J trimming: 6 bases; junction bases outside the gene matches: 3. Assay: immunoSEQ multiplex PCR; the TCRdb copy retains only in-frame clones and omits some. The table includes 150,000 to 200,000 clones, around four fifths detected once. The sample consisted of PBMCs or T cells enriched from blood (not recorded which). This chain links TRBV6-5 with TRBJ1-5; 9 nucleotides line up with TRBD1. This clonotype was sampled from a woman aged 45-60 years who had recovered from COVID-19. Here the CDR3 DNA reads TGTGCCAGCAGTTACTCGGTACAGGGGGCTCAGCCCCAGCATTTT. This translates into CASSYSVQGAQPQHF.